This is a list of T cell receptor beta chains from one sample in a study of blood T cell repertoires in COVID-19. The assay was immunoSEQ multiplex PCR, and TCRdb's table has in-frame clones only and misses some. Of some 65,000 clones listed, more than 75% are singletons. Sequencing was done on a sample of peripheral blood. These TCRs come from a man aged 35-49 years with COVID-19, enrolled during active disease. Each CDR3 is given with its conserved first and last residue. The D gene is left open where the match is weak. Clone size is given for some rows only: seen once, a few or many times, or a class if the clone is expanded.

d_call,v_call,clone_size,j_call,cdr3_nt,cdr3_aa
NA,TRBV12-3/TRBV12-4,NA,TRBJ1-2,TGTGCCAGCAGTTTAAGGCGGGAGAATGGCTACACCTTC,CASSLRRENGYTF
TRBD2,TRBV6-5,once,TRBJ2-7,TGTGCCAGCAGTACTAGCGGGGAAGAGCAGTACTTC,CASSTSGEEQYF
TRBD1,TRBV28,NA,TRBJ1-4,TGTGCCAGCCGGACAGGGTTATATGAAAAACTGTTTTTT,CASRTGLYEKLFF
NA,TRBV27,NA,TRBJ2-3,TGTGCCAGCAGTTTAATGGCAGTAAGCACAGATACGCAGTATTTT,CASSLMAVSTDTQYF
TRBD1,TRBV28,NA,TRBJ2-7,TGTGCCAGCACCCAAGGGGGCAGGGGGAGTCGCTACTTC,CASTQGGRGSRYF
NA,TRBV2,NA,TRBJ2-1,TGTGCCAGCAGGCCGATTTCGGATGAGCAGTTCTTC,CASRPISDEQFF
NA,TRBV5-1,NA,TRBJ2-5,TGCGCCAGCAGCTTGAGGAGGCAACAAGAGACCCAGTACTTC,CASSLRRQQETQYF
NA,TRBV30,NA,TRBJ2-3,TGTGCCTGGAGTGTATCGGGGGCAGATACGCAGTATTTT,CAWSVSGADTQYF
NA,TRBV30,NA,TRBJ1-4,TGTGCCTGGAGTGTTGGCCAGGGAAATGAAAAACTGTTTTTT,CAWSVGQGNEKLFF
NA,TRBV6-1,NA,TRBJ1-3,TGTGCCAGCAGTGCATCTGCGGGGGAAGCTGGAAACACCATATATTTT,CASSASAGEAGNTIYF
TRBD1,TRBV5-1,NA,TRBJ1-3,TGCGCCAGCAGCTTGGGGGACAGTAACTCGAGGAACACCATATATTTT,CASSLGDSNSRNTIYF
TRBD2,TRBV30,NA,TRBJ2-5,TGTGCCTGGAGGGGGACTAGCGGGGGCGAGCAAGAGACCCAGTACTTC,CAWRGTSGGEQETQYF
TRBD1,TRBV7-7,NA,TRBJ2-7,TGTGCCAGCAGCCCCGGGACAGGCTACGAGCAGTACTTC,CASSPGTGYEQYF
NA,TRBV12-3/TRBV12-4,NA,TRBJ2-7,TGTGCCAGCAAAGGGGACACCTACGAGCAGTACTTC,CASKGDTYEQYF
TRBD1,TRBV7-9,NA,TRBJ2-7,TGTGCCAGCAGCTTAGAGGGGCAGGGGGTCTACGAGCAGTACTTC,CASSLEGQGVYEQYF
NA,TRBV27,NA,TRBJ2-5,TGTGCCAGCAGTCGGACAGCTAACCAAGAGACCCAGTACTTC,CASSRTANQETQYF
NA,TRBV6-5,NA,TRBJ1-3,TGTGCCGTCAGATGGGGCGGTAGCTCTGGAAACACCATATATTTT,CAVRWGGSSGNTIYF
NA,TRBV28,NA,TRBJ2-5,TGTGCCAGCAGTTCGGACACAGGGTGGAGGGAGACCCAGTACTTC,CASSSDTGWRETQYF
TRBD2,TRBV11-2,NA,TRBJ2-1,TGTGCCAGCAGCTCCGGACTAGCGTGGAATGAGCAGTTCTTC,CASSSGLAWNEQFF
NA,TRBV18,few,TRBJ1-5,TGTGCCAGCTCACCTCCTAACAGGGACGGCTCCGATCAGCCCCAGCATTTT,CASSPPNRDGSDQPQHF
NA,TRBV28,NA,TRBJ2-7,TGTGCCAGCAGAACAGGGGGCGGGACTAGCGACCACGAGCAGTACTTC,CASRTGGGTSDHEQYF
NA,TRBV18,NA,TRBJ2-2,TGTGCCAGCTCACCACTACAGAACACCGGGGAGCTGTTTTTT,CASSPLQNTGELFF
NA,TRBV24-1,NA,TRBJ1-4,TGTGCCACCAGTGATCTAAACAGGGAACGGACTAATGAAAAACTGTTTTTT,CATSDLNRERTNEKLFF
TRBD1,TRBV28,NA,TRBJ1-5,TGTGCCAGCAGTTTGGGACAGGGCTTTCAGCCCCAGCATTTT,CASSLGQGFQPQHF
TRBD1,TRBV28,NA,TRBJ1-2,TGTGCCAGCAGTTGGACAGGGGGTAACTATGGCTACACCTTC,CASSWTGGNYGYTF
NA,TRBV27,NA,TRBJ1-1,TGTGCCAGCAACCGGGACGGAGGAGGGTCCTTGAACACTGAAGCTTTCTTT,CASNRDGGGSLNTEAFF
TRBD1,TRBV11-2,NA,TRBJ1-1,TGTGCCAGCAGCTTGACAGGGGCCCGCACTGAAGCTTTCTTT,CASSLTGARTEAFF
TRBD1,TRBV12-5,NA,TRBJ1-2,TGTGCTAGTGGTCAGGACAGGTCCTATGGCTACACCTTC,CASGQDRSYGYTF
TRBD1,TRBV19,NA,TRBJ2-5,TGTGCCAGTAGTCCCGGGACAGGGGGCTTCCAAGAGACCCAGTACTTC,CASSPGTGGFQETQYF
NA,TRBV5-1,NA,TRBJ2-1,TGCGCCAGCAGCTTGGCCGGAGCCTACAATGAGCAGTTCTTC,CASSLAGAYNEQFF
NA,TRBV10-2,NA,TRBJ1-1,TGCGCCAGCAGTTCCAGGGTGGCTGAAGCTTTCTTT,CASSSRVAEAFF
NA,TRBV3-1/TRBV3-2,NA,TRBJ2-6,TGTGCCAGCAGCTACAGGGTTGGTGCTGGGGCCAACGTCCTGACTTTC,CASSYRVGAGANVLTF
NA,TRBV7-9,NA,TRBJ1-4,TGTGCCAGCAGCTTAGCAGGGCAGGGTAATGAAAAACTGTTTTTT,CASSLAGQGNEKLFF
TRBD1,TRBV19,NA,TRBJ1-2,TGTGCCAGTAGTTATCCGGGACAGTTTTATGGCTACACCTTC,CASSYPGQFYGYTF
NA,TRBV18,NA,TRBJ1-1,TGTGCCAGCTCACCACCAACTTTGGGGCAGAACACTGAAGCTTTCTTT,CASSPPTLGQNTEAFF
NA,TRBV3-1/TRBV3-2,NA,TRBJ1-2,TGTGCCAGCAGCCAAGCGGTGGGCGGCTACACCTTC,CASSQAVGGYTF
TRBD1,TRBV19,NA,TRBJ1-1,TGTGCCAGTAGTGCTGGGACAGGGTATTCGAACACTGAAGCTTTCTTT,CASSAGTGYSNTEAFF
TRBD1,TRBV6-5,NA,TRBJ2-7,TGTGCCAGCAGTTTCGGGACAGCCGTGAATCTGTACTTC,CASSFGTAVNLYF
NA,TRBV21-1,NA,TRBJ2-5,TGTGCCAGCAGCAAAGTTGACCACAGGGGGTCGGGGAAACAAGAGACCCAGTACTTC,CASSKVDHRGSGKQETQYF
NA,TRBV9,NA,TRBJ2-2,TGTGCCAGCAGCGTCGGCGGGACGAACACCGGGGAGCTGTTTTTT,CASSVGGTNTGELFF